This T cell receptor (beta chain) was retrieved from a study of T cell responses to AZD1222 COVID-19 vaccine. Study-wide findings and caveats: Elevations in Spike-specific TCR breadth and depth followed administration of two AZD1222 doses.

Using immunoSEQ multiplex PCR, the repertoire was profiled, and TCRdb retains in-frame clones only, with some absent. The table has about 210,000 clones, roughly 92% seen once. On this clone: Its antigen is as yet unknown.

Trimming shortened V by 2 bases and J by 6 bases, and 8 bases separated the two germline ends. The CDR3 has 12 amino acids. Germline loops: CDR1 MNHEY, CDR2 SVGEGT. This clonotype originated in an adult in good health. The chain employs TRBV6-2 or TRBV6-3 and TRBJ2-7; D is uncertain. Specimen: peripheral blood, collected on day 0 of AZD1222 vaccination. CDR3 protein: CASSYPPAEQYF. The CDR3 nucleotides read TGTGCCAGCAGTTACCCCCCGGCCGAGCAGTACTTC.